One TCR beta chain is described in this entry. Its matching antigen is unknown. This specimen comes from a study of cytomegalovirus exposure and HLA in healthy donors. Background on the study: Earlier, 150 million to 200 million T cells were analyzed, and 90 million to 120 million unique TCR beta sequences were found among them.

With 60 Vbeta and 13 Jbeta primers, the PCR was carried out. Here immunoSEQ multiplex PCR was the method, and the copy in TCRdb shows in-frame clones only, minus some. The sample lists some 160,000 clones, around 84% seen once, with approximately 2.5% in the top ten. The CDR3 covers 18 residues. From germline, CDR1 is SGHVS and CDR2 FNYEAQ. Trimming removed 4 bases from V and 3 bases from J, with 23 bases in between. Findings of the study overall: It is likely that the observed cluster of highly shared sequence variants was a sequencing artifact. Reportedly, cytomegalovirus status was diagnosed with high sensitivity and specificity.

The receptor was derived from a man aged 30 to 39 in good health and CMV-seropositive. Sequenced sample: PBMCs. The chain combines TRBV7-6 with TRBJ2-3; weak D call: TRBD1 (7 bases). Written as DNA, the CDR3 is TGTGCCAGCAGCTCTAGGGCCGGAGGGGGCGGTCGGACAGATACGCAGTATTTT. Its translation is CASSSRAGGGGRTDTQYF.